This TCR beta chain was sequenced during a study of shared clonotypes between healthy human individuals. The study's findings and limits: Sampling included only blood; tissue repertoires likely differ.

Profiling relied on immunoSEQ multiplex PCR, and the TCRdb table lists in-frame clones only, not all of them. Among 2 million to 3 million clones listed, roughly 93% were seen once. The CDR3 sequence is 15 residues long. V lost 7 bases and J lost 3; bases outside the gene matches: 10. The V gene's germline CDR1 is SNHLY and CDR2 FYNNEI. On this clone: Its target is not known.

V and J are TRBV2 and TRBJ2-7, with TRBD1 matching 9 bases. Material: naive CD4+ T cells from PBMCs. Subset indicated: CD45RA+ positively selected. This TCR derives from a man aged 18 to 29 in good health. Some clones in this sample may be carry-over from other donors' samples. CDR3 DNA sequence: TGTGCCAGCAAAAGAGTCTGGGACAGGGACTACGAGCAGTACTTC. It encodes CASKRVWDRDYEQYF.